This entry lists 9 T cell receptor beta chains sequenced from one sample in a study of cytomegalovirus exposure and HLA in healthy donors. The PCR made use of 60 Vbeta and 13 Jbeta primers. This table comes from immunoSEQ multiplex PCR, and its TCRdb copy is limited to in-frame clones, with some not included. In the table there are about 210,000 clones, roughly 79% of which are singletons. Sequenced: PBMCs. These TCRs come from a male donor in good health and CMV-seronegative.

The chain uses TRBV28 and TRBJ2-1, with TRBD1 matching over 10 bases. V shed 6 bases, J shed 3 bases, and the junction held 8 bases outside the gene matches. The CDR3 is 16 amino acids. Germline-derived CDR1 and CDR2 are MDHEN and SYDVKM. CDR3 coding DNA: TGTGCCAGCAGCTCCCTGGGGGACAGGGGCTACAATGAGCAGTTCTTC. Translated, it gives CASSSLGDRGYNEQFF. The full variable domain, rest sourced from reference TRBV28 and TRBJ2-1, is DVKVTQSSRYLVKRTGEKVFLECVQDMDHENMFWYRQDPGLGLRLIYFSYDVKMKEKGDIPEGYSVSREKKERFSLILESASTNQTSMYLCASSSLGDRGYNEQFFGPGTRLTVL.

The chain recombines TRBV2 with TRBJ1-5; no firm D call. The germline CDR1 and CDR2 sequences are SNHLY and FYNNEI. V lost 3 bases to trimming and J lost 5 bases, with 8 bases between them. This CDR3 has 13 amino acids. The CDR3 spells CASSEWSDQPQHF. The CDR3 DNA reads as TGTGCCAGCAGTGAGTGGTCAGATCAGCCCCAGCATTTT. The full variable domain, rest sourced from reference TRBV2 and TRBJ1-5, is EPEVTQTPSHQVTQMGQEVILRCVPISNHLYFYWYRQILGQKVEFLVSFYNNEISEKSEIFDDQFSVERPDGSNFTLKIRSTKLEDSAMYFCASSEWSDQPQHFGDGTRLSIL.

J is TRBJ2-5 and V is TRBV27, with TRBD2 as a possible D gene (6 bases). Matching the DNA end better, TRBJ2-7 makes the J call doubtful. The CDR3 spans 15 residues. Per the germline V gene, CDR1 is MNHEY and CDR2 is SMNVEV (reference sequence). This CDR3 is CASSPTGTGRYEQYF. DNA of the CDR3: TGTGCCAGCAGTCCGACCGGGACTGGTCGTTACGAGCAGTACTTC.

In this sample, this clone turned up once. The chain is built from TRBV30 and TRBJ1-2; possible D gene TRBD1, 6 bases. The V gene's germline CDR1 is GTSNPN and CDR2 SVGIG (reference sequence). V lost 1 base, J lost 5 bases, and 17 bases lay in between. The CDR3 is 15 amino acids. CDR3 in DNA: TGTGCCTGGAGTGCCGGACAGTGGGGTGGTTATGGCTACACCTTC. This codes for CAWSAGQWGGYGYTF.

This clone appeared a single time. The CDR3 is CASSLVAGGYNEQFF. The CDR3 nucleotides are TGTGCCAGCAGCTTGGTCGCGGGAGGGTACAATGAGCAGTTCTTC. The V call is TRBV5-4, the J call TRBJ2-1, with 9 bases identical to TRBD2. V gave up 0 bases and J gave up 4 bases; unmatched junction bases: 2. The germline gives CDR1 SGHNT, CDR2 YYREEE (reference sequence). The CDR3 consists of 15 residues.

This clone was seen a few times. The chain couples TRBV27 to TRBJ1-5; TRBD1 matches 11 bases. The CDR3 has 19 residues. Germline CDR1 and CDR2: MNHEY and SMNVEV (reference sequence). V shed 5 bases and J 2 bases; nucleotides not matched to a gene: 14. The CDR3 reads CASSPKMRGQGGGNQPQHF. Here the CDR3 DNA reads TGTGCCAGCAGTCCCAAAATGCGGGGACAGGGGGGGGGCAATCAGCCCCAGCATTTT.

The chain couples TRBV30 to TRBJ1-2; 9 bases are shared with TRBD1. Trimming removed 4 bases from V and 3 bases from J; junction bases left unmatched: 6. The CDR3 has 14 residues. CDR1 and CDR2 from the germline V gene are GTSNPN and SVGIG (reference sequence). The CDR3 reads CAWTIDRGDYGYTF. The CDR3 DNA is TGTGCCTGGACCATCGACAGGGGGGACTATGGCTACACCTTC.

The V call is TRBV10-3, the J call TRBJ2-5; tentative D call: TRBD2 (7 bases). V lost 6 bases and J lost 7, with 12 bases in between. The CDR3 is made up of 12 amino acids. CDR1 ENHRY and CDR2 SYGVKD come from the germline V gene. The CDR3 DNA reads TGTGCCATCAGCCAAGGGGGGGGGACCCAGTACTTC. Protein: CAISQGGGTQYF.

This clone was seen a single time. The chain links TRBV7-3 to TRBJ1-2, with a tentative D call TRBD1 (5 bases). CDR1 SGHTA and CDR2 FQGTGA come from the germline V gene. V was trimmed by 2 bases and J by 10 bases, leaving 14 bases between them. This CDR3 contains 13 residues. The CDR3 DNA reads TGTGCCAGCAGCTTACAGGGCAAAGGGTCCTACACCTTC. It translates to CASSLQGKGSYTF. Variable domain in full (rest from reference TRBV7-3 and TRBJ1-2): GAGVSQTPSNKVTEKGKYVELRCDPISGHTALYWYRQSLGQGPEFLIYFQGTGAADDSGLPNDRFFAVRPEGSVSTLKIQRTERGDSAVYLCASSLQGKGSYTFGSGTRLTVV.